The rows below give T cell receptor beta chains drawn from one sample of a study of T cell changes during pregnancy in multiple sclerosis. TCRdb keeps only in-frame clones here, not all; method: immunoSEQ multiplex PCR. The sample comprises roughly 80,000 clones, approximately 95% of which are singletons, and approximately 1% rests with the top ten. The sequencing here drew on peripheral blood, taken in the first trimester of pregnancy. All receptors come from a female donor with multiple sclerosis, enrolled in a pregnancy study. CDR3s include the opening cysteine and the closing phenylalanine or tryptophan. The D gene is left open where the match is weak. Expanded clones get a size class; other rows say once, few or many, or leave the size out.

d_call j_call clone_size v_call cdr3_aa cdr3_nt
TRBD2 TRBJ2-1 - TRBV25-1 CASSGGALGLAGGEQFF TGTGCCAGCAGTGGGGGGGCGTTGGGACTAGCGGGCGGTGAGCAGTTCTTC
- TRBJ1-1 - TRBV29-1 CSVNRANTEAFF TGCAGCGTTAACAGGGCGAACACTGAAGCTTTCTTT
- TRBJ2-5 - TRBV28 CASSSVEFGETQYF TGTGCCAGCAGTTCCGTCGAGTTTGGAGAGACCCAGTACTTC
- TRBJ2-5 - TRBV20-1 CSATGKWTQYF TGCAGTGCTACAGGGAAGTGGACCCAGTACTTC
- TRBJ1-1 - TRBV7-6 CASSTTPLSGTEAFF TGTGCCAGCAGCACAACACCCTTATCGGGCACTGAAGCTTTCTTT
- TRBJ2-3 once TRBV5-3 CARSLTYDILGTDTQYF TGTGCCAGAAGCTTGACCTACGATATACTCGGCACAGATACGCAGTATTTT
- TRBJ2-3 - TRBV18 CASSPAPRRTDTQYF TGTGCCAGCTCACCAGCGCCTCGTCGGACAGATACGCAGTATTTT
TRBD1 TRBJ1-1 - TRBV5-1 CASSFGQGNMNTEAFF TGCGCCAGCAGCTTCGGACAGGGTAACATGAACACTGAAGCTTTCTTT
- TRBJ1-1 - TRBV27 CASSPRGNTEAFF TGTGCCAGCAGTCCAAGGGGGAACACTGAAGCTTTCTTT
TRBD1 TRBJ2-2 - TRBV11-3 CASSPPGTDRGTNTGELFF TGTGCCAGCAGCCCCCCTGGGACGGACAGGGGGACGAACACCGGGGAGCTGTTTTTT
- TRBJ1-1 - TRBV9 CASSAPGRRTEAFF TGTGCCAGCAGCGCTCCGGGGAGGAGGACTGAAGCTTTCTTT
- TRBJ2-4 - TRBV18 CASSANQGFKNIQYF TGTGCCAGCTCAGCGAACCAGGGGTTCAAAAACATTCAGTACTTC
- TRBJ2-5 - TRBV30 CAWSSGIGLSQETQYF TGTGCCTGGAGTTCAGGGATCGGATTGTCCCAAGAGACCCAGTACTTC
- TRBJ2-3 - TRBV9 CASSVGGSSGSTDTQYF TGTGCCAGCAGCGTAGGGGGGTCCAGCGGGAGCACAGATACGCAGTATTTT
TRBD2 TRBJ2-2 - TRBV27 CASSLRPPTSGRNAGELFF TGTGCCAGCAGTTTACGGCCCCCCACTAGCGGGAGGAACGCCGGGGAGCTGTTTTTT
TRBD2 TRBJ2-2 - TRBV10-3 CAISELRLAVTGELFF TGTGCCATCAGTGAGTTAAGACTAGCTGTCACCGGGGAGCTGTTTTTT
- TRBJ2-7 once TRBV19 CASSIPPRGEQYF TGTGCCAGTAGTATCCCGCCCCGGGGCGAGCAGTACTTC
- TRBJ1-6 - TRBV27 CASGLPSSYNSPLHF TGTGCCAGCGGTCTCCCGAGCTCCTATAATTCACCCCTCCACTTT
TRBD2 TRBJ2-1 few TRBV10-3 CAISLNTGLAGGEQFF TGTGCCATCAGCCTAAACACGGGACTAGCGGGGGGGGAGCAGTTCTTC
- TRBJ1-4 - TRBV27 CASSDRSTNEKLFF TGTGCCAGCAGTGACAGATCAACTAATGAAAAACTGTTTTTT
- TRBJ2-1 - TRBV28 CASSMDLAIYNEQFF TGTGCCAGCAGTATGGACCTAGCTATCTACAATGAGCAGTTCTTC
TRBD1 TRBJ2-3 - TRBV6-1 CAIAQGSSTDTQYF TGTGCCATCGCACAGGGGTCTAGCACAGATACGCAGTATTTT
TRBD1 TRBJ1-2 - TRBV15 CATSRPTGIDGYTF TGTGCCACCAGCAGACCGACAGGGATCGACGGCTACACCTTC
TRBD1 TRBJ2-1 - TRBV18 CASSGQGAPGNEQFF TGTGCCAGCTCGGGACAGGGGGCGCCGGGTAATGAGCAGTTCTTC
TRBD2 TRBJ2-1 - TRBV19 CASRLAGGREQFF TGTGCCAGTCGTCTAGCGGGAGGCCGGGAGCAGTTCTTC
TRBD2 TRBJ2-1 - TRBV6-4 CATSSGTSGNEQFF TGTGCCACCTCCTCCGGGACTAGCGGGAATGAGCAGTTCTTC
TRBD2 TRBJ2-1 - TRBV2 CARKGSSGGLYNEQFF TGTGCCAGAAAGGGTTCTAGCGGGGGTCTCTACAATGAGCAGTTCTTC
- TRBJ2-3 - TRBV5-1 CASSLGVGGTASTDTQYF TGCGCCAGCAGCTTGGGAGTTGGGGGGACGGCTAGCACAGATACGCAGTATTTT
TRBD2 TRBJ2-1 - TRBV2 CASSESGLAGHFGEQFF TGTGCCAGCAGTGAATCCGGTCTAGCGGGGCACTTCGGGGAGCAGTTCTTC
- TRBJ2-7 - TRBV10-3 CATVRDTLSYEQYF TGTGCCACCGTCCGGGACACCCTCTCCTACGAGCAGTACTTC
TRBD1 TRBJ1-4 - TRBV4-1 CASSLGQVQNEKLFF TGCGCCAGCAGCCTTGGACAGGTGCAAAATGAAAAACTGTTTTTT
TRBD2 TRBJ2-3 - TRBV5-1 CASSLQAGGTDTQYF TGCGCCAGCAGCTTACAAGCGGGGGGCACAGATACGCAGTATTTT
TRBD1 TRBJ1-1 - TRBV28 CASSSPGQWEAFF TGTGCCAGCAGTTCACCGGGACAGTGGGAAGCTTTCTTT
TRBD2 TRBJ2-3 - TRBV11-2 CASSWTSGSTDTQYF TGTGCCAGCAGCTGGACTAGCGGGAGCACAGATACGCAGTATTTT
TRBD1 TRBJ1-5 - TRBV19 CASSILRGPNQPQHF TGTGCCAGTAGTATTCTCAGGGGGCCCAATCAGCCCCAGCATTTT
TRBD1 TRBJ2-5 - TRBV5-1 CASSYRQGAWETQYF TGCGCCAGCAGCTATCGACAGGGGGCATGGGAGACCCAGTACTTC
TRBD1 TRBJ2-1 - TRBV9 CASSVVGGGYNEQFF TGTGCCAGCAGCGTAGTAGGGGGCGGTTACAATGAGCAGTTCTTC
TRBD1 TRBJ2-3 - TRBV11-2 CASSRTKPNGQGALDTQYF TGTGCCAGCAGCCGAACGAAACCCAACGGACAGGGGGCATTAGATACGCAGTATTTT
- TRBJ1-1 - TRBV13 CASSLEAYKAFF TGTGCCAGCAGCTTAGAAGCCTATAAAGCTTTCTTT
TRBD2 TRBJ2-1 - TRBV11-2 CASSLDLAGGPWNEQFF TGTGCCAGCAGCTTAGACCTAGCGGGGGGGCCTTGGAATGAGCAGTTCTTC
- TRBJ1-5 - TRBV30 CAWGPENQPQHF TGTGCCTGGGGTCCGGAGAATCAGCCCCAGCATTTT
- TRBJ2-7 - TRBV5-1 CASSLLYEGAYEQYF TGCGCCAGCAGCCTGCTTTACGAGGGGGCCTACGAGCAGTACTTC
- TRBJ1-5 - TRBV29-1 CSVGDSGGQPQHF TGCAGCGTGGGTGACTCGGGAGGTCAGCCCCAGCATTTT
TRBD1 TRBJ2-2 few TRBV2 CASSNEGASTGELFF TGTGCCAGCAGCAACGAGGGGGCGAGCACCGGGGAGCTGTTTTTT
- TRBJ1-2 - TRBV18 CASSQEGGPNYGYTF TGTGCCAGCTCACAAGAAGGGGGTCCTAACTATGGCTACACCTTC
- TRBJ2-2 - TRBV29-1 CSVAGRTNTGELFF TGCAGCGTTGCCGGGCGGACTAACACCGGGGAGCTGTTTTTT
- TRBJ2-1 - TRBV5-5 CASSGEANEQFF TGTGCCAGCAGCGGGGAGGCCAATGAGCAGTTCTTC
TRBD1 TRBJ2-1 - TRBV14 CASSQDRAGGRGYNEQFF TGTGCCAGCAGCCAAGATCGGGCAGGGGGCAGGGGGTACAATGAGCAGTTCTTC
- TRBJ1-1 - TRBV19 CASSTGVYTEAFF TGTGCCAGTAGTACAGGGGTGTACACTGAAGCTTTCTTT
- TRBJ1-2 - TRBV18 CASSPSGFYGYTF TGTGCCAGCTCACCATCAGGGTTCTATGGCTACACCTTC
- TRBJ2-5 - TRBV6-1 CASSDRSVLTQYF TGTGCCAGCAGTGACAGGTCCGTGTTAACCCAGTACTTC
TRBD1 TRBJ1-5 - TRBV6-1 CASRPGQGANQPQHF TGTGCCAGCAGGCCGGGACAGGGGGCTAATCAGCCCCAGCATTTT